The 16 T cell receptor beta chains below all came from one sample that was sequenced in a study of regulatory T cells in long-lasting Graves disease. The time point: newly diagnosed GD, antithyroid drugs for less than 3 months. PBMC RNA was the source of the TCR library. Combining iRepertoire HTBI primers with Arm-PCR of CDR3 regions, the authors built TCR beta libraries. MiXCR, run by TCRdb on the multiplex PCR reads, gives a single entry per CDR3 protein. This sample has roughly 560,000 distinct CDR3 sequences, with 12% found just once. The same sample was also studied in work on T cells in Graves' hyperthyroidism and ophthalmopathy.

The sequenced sample was peripheral blood mononuclear cells (PBMCs), obtained at new diagnosis, from a patient treated with antithyroid drugs. Every receptor here comes from a woman aged 30 to 39 with Graves disease.

The rearrangement uses TRBV4-3 and TRBJ2-1; 7 bases map to TRBD1. Germline lookup yields CDR1 LGHNA and CDR2 YSLEER. The CDR3 runs 15 residues. With 0 bases clipped from V and 4 bases from J, the junction kept 3 bases outside the gene matches. The DNA for the CDR3 is TGCGCCAGCAGCCAAGAACAGGACAGGTACAATGAGCAGTTCTTC. It is translated as CASSQEQDRYNEQFF.

This clonotype was seen ten or more times. The chain carries TRBV27 and TRBJ1-6, with TRBD1 matching 7 bases. CDR3 length: 13 residues. CDR1 and CDR2 (germline): MNHEY, SMNVEV (reference sequence). V dropped 3 bases and J dropped 9; count of bases not matched to a gene: 2. The CDR3 DNA reads TGTGCCAGCAGTTTTCACAGGGGTTCACCCCTCCACTTT. Amino acid sequence: CASSFHRGSPLHF.

This clonotype was detected a few times. The gene calls are TRBV10-3 and TRBJ2-1, with D possibly matching TRBD1 (6 bases). Germline CDR1 reads ENHRY; CDR2 reads SYGVKD. The ends were cut back, 4 bases at V and 1 base at J, with 8 bases in the middle. This CDR3 region has 14 residues. The CDR3 spells CAISGTASYNEQFF. CDR3 bases: TGTGCCATCAGTGGGACAGCGTCCTACAATGAGCAGTTCTTC.

There are many counts of this clonotype. This chain uses TRBV9 with TRBJ2-1, with 8 bases lining up with TRBD2. V gave up 4 bases and J gave up 4 bases; unmatched junction bases: 13. From germline, CDR1 is SGDLS and CDR2 YYNGEE. The CDR3 length is 17 residues. The CDR3 loop reads CASSPASGGGSYNEQFF. The CDR3 DNA is TGTGCCAGCAGCCCCGCGAGCGGGGGAGGGTCATACAATGAGCAGTTCTTC.

This clonotype was detected many times. The chain has TRBV9 and TRBJ2-7; 16 bases are shared with TRBD2. Germline trimming cut 3 bases from V and 5 bases from J; bases unmatched to any gene: 5. Germline V lookup: CDR1 SGDLS, CDR2 YYNGEE. This CDR3 is 16 amino acids long. The CDR3 loop reads CASSARGLAGGDEQYF. The CDR3 DNA reads TGTGCCAGCAGCGCGAGGGGACTAGCGGGAGGGGACGAGCAGTACTTC.

In this sample, this clonotype turned up many times. The V call is TRBV3-1, the J call TRBJ1-4; D not certain. The length of the CDR3 is 15 residues. V was cut by 0 bases and J by 8 bases, with 13 bases left in between. Per germline, CDR1 LGHDT and CDR2 YNNKEL (reference sequence). As DNA, the CDR3 is TGTGCCAGCAGCCAAGAAGGAGGGAGGGTGGAAAAACTGTTTTTT. Amino acid sequence: CASSQEGGRVEKLFF.

This clonotype was detected many times. The chain recombines TRBV20-1 with TRBJ2-7, with 13 bases matching TRBD2. Germline V CDR1 and CDR2: DFQATT, SNEGSKA (reference sequence). The CDR3 is 15 amino acids. The V segment lost 5 bases and the J segment 1 base; nucleotides outside the gene matches: 5. CDR3 sequence: CSAPKLAGGSYEQYF. For the CDR3, the DNA is TGCAGTGCTCCTAAACTAGCGGGAGGGTCCTACGAGCAGTACTTC.

This clonotype was observed a few times. The chain recombines TRBV29-1 with TRBJ2-7, with D maybe TRBD2 (6 bases). From germline, CDR1 is SQVTM and CDR2 ANQGSEA. The CDR3 extends over 14 amino acids. Trimming pared 4 bases from V and 2 bases from J, leaving 15 bases between. CDR3 DNA: TGCAGCGTTGCTCTCGGGACTCCTCCCTACGAGCAGTACTTC. The encoded protein is CSVALGTPPYEQYF.

This clonotype occurred a few times. The chain joins TRBV3-1 to TRBJ1-4, with D perhaps TRBD1 (5 bases). Between the trimmed V and J ends, which lost 3 bases and 9 bases, there was a span of 8 bases. Germline CDR1 reads LGHDT; CDR2 reads YNNKEL (reference sequence). The CDR3 consists of 12 residues. The CDR3 loop is CASSQGPQKLFF. In DNA form, the CDR3 reads TGTGCCAGCAGCCAGGGACCCCAAAAACTGTTTTTT.

The gene calls are TRBV5-6 and TRBJ1-2; D unclear. Trimming took 2 bases from V and 3 from J, leaving 14 bases between them. Germline V CDR1 and CDR2: SGHDT, YYEEEE. This CDR3 is built from 15 residues. Here the CDR3 DNA reads TGTGCCAGCAGCTTACTTGGAGAGGCAGACTATGGCTACACCTTC. It encodes CASSLLGEADYGYTF. Together with reference TRBV5-6 and TRBJ1-2, the CDR3 gives the full variable domain: DAGVTQSPTHLIKTRGQQVTLRCSPKSGHDTVSWYQQALGQGPQFIFQYYEEEERQRGNFPDRFSGHQFPNYSSELNVNALLLGDSALYLCASSLLGEADYGYTFGSGTRLTVV.

Points on this clonotype: The final CDR3 position lacks the conserved phenylalanine or tryptophan, pointing to a likely read error. The chain employs TRBV28 and TRBJ1-2, with D possibly being TRBD1 (5 bases). CDR1 and CDR2 from the germline V gene are MDHEN and SYDVKM. V lost 3 bases and J lost 4, with 12 bases in between. The length of the CDR3 is 14 residues. This CDR3 reads CASSFSGSLYGYTL. In DNA, the CDR3 is TGTGCCAGCAGTTTTTCAGGGTCCCTCTATGGCTACACCCTC.

This clonotype was seen at least ten times. In DNA form, the CDR3 reads TGTGCCAGCAGCTTAGGGGCGTTGACCGGGGAGCTGTTTTTT. Its protein is CASSLGALTGELFF. This rearrangement joins TRBV7-7 to TRBJ2-2, with D unclear. Trimming removed 1 base from V and 5 bases from J, with 8 bases in between. The CDR3 consists of 14 residues. From germline, CDR1 is SSHAT and CDR2 FNYEAQ (reference sequence).

This clonotype was recorded many times. The genes are TRBV11-2 and TRBJ1-3; tentative D call: TRBD1 (5 bases). The V end was cut by 8 bases, the J end by 8 bases, with 19 bases between. This CDR3 is 14 amino acids long. Germline assignment: CDR1 SGHAT and CDR2 FQNNGV. The CDR3 region has the DNA TGTGCCAGCTGTTTACTGGCAGGGCTAGACACCATATATTTT. The encoded protein is CASCLLAGLDTIYF.

The sample holds a few counts of this clonotype. A much more abundant neighbour one base away suggests this may be a read error. The J gene is TRBJ2-1, the V gene TRBV30, with unresolved D. Trimming left V 0 bases short and J 8 bases short, with 11 bases between. Germline lookup yields CDR1 GTSNPN and CDR2 SVGIG (reference sequence). This CDR3 contains 13 residues. Here the CDR3 DNA reads TGTGCCTGGAGTGTGTGCAGGAACGATGAGCAGTTCTTC. Translated, it gives CAWSVCRNDEQFF.

The chain is built from TRBV29-1 and TRBJ2-7; possibly TRBD1 for D (7 bases). Germline loops: CDR1 SQVTM, CDR2 ANQGSEA. Trimming took 4 bases from V and 2 from J, leaving 21 bases between them. The CDR3 has 16 amino acids. Here the CDR3 reads CSVVWRDSKSPYEQYF. CDR3 DNA sequence: TGCAGCGTTGTGTGGCGGGACAGCAAAAGTCCCTACGAGCAGTACTTC.

This clonotype has a count of ten or more. This chain uses TRBV3-1 with TRBJ2-7, with a weak D call TRBD2 (5 bases). There are 16 residues in the CDR3. The germline V gene encodes CDR1 LGHDT and CDR2 YNNKEL (reference sequence). The V and J ends lost 5 bases and 0 bases respectively, with 17 bases between them. The CDR3 reads CASSYTSGSFSYEQYF. The CDR3 nucleotides are TGTGCCAGCAGCTATACAAGCGGTTCGTTCTCCTACGAGCAGTACTTC.